This T cell receptor beta chain was captured in a study of OX40 agonist ivuxolimab in advanced cancers. The CDR3 sequence is 14 residues long. Losses at the gene ends were 5 bases for V and 5 bases for J; bases not matched to a gene: 7. Germline CDR1 reads SGHTA; CDR2 reads FQGNSA. This table comes from immunoSEQ multiplex PCR, and its TCRdb copy is limited to in-frame clones, with some not included. The sample lists roughly 90,000 clones, about nine tenths occurring once. The receptor was isolated from an adult with an advanced solid tumor such as melanoma, head and neck, liver or kidney cancer. V usage is TRBV7-2 and J usage is TRBJ2-7; 9 positions agree with TRBD2. The sequencing here drew on CD4+ or CD8+ T cells sorted from blood, taken in a trial of the OX40 agonist ivuxolimab. The CDR3 reads CASSVPGLAHEQYF. CDR3 sequence (DNA): TGTGCCAGCAGCGTACCGGGACTAGCCCACGAGCAGTACTTC.